The 18 T cell receptor beta chains given below trace back to one sample, sequenced in a study of T-cell reconstitution after alpha-beta-depleted transplantation in children. Preparing the TCRbeta library involved the use of unique molecular identifiers. TCRdb redid the calling of the PCR reads with MiXCR, one entry per CDR3 protein. The repertoire holds approximately 190,000 distinct CDR3 sequences, with around 8.4% as singletons. The sequencing here drew on PBMCs, mostly from graft donor cells, taken 360 days after TCRalphabeta/CD19-depleted stem cell transplant. The origin of the receptors is a male patient between 2 and 10 years old who had a stem cell transplant for acute myeloid leukemia, so the T cells may come from the graft donor.

The V call is TRBV7-3, the J call TRBJ2-3; D gene ambiguous. The CDR3 is 13 residues long. The V end lost 2 bases, the J end lost 3 bases, and 6 bases lay between the germline ends. CDR1 and CDR2 from the germline V gene are SGHTA and FQGTGA. This CDR3 reads CASSLQQTDTQYF. The CDR3 nucleotides are TGTGCCAGCAGCTTACAACAAACAGATACGCAGTATTTT.

This clonotype was detected many times. This chain connects TRBV30 to TRBJ2-3, with D perhaps given as TRBD1 or TRBD2 (6 bases each). Trimming stripped 2 bases from V and 2 bases from J, with 26 bases between. Germline assignment: CDR1 GTSNPN and CDR2 SVGIG (reference sequence). The CDR3 spans 19 residues. As DNA, the CDR3 is TGTGCCTGGAGTCGCCGGTTTTTTTTGGTGGGGGGCCACACAGATACGCAGTATTTT. Translation: CAWSRRFFLVGGHTDTQYF.

This clonotype showed up just a few times. The rearrangement uses TRBV27 and TRBJ2-7; D could derive from TRBD1 or TRBD2 (5 bases each). The CDR3 covers 13 residues. V lost 5 bases and J lost 3, with 11 bases in between. CDR1 and CDR2 from the germline V gene are MNHEY and SMNVEV (reference sequence). The CDR3 sequence is CASSPGTYYEQYF. The CDR3, as DNA: TGTGCCAGCAGTCCTGGGACCTACTACGAGCAGTACTTC.

A few counts support this clonotype. The chain is built from TRBV6-1 and TRBJ2-7, with D possibly TRBD2 on 6 matching bases. The V end was cut by 2 bases, the J end by 7 bases, with 15 bases between. The CDR3 totals 14 residues. The V gene's germline CDR1 is MNHNS and CDR2 SASEGT. CDR3 DNA sequence: TGTGCCAGCAGTGAAAAGTACGCGGGGTGGGAGCAGTACTTC. Translation: CASSEKYAGWEQYF.

This clonotype was counted many times. The chain is built from TRBV12-3 or TRBV12-4 and TRBJ2-5; possibly TRBD2 for D (6 bases). V gave up 6 bases and J gave up 6 bases, with 23 bases separating them. The CDR3 runs to 16 residues. CDR3: CASSLGGRDSMKTQYF. The CDR3 bases are TGTGCCAGCAGCCTGGGCGGACGGGACTCGATGAAGACCCAGTACTTC.

This clonotype was seen repeatedly, ten times or more. The J gene is TRBJ2-1, the V gene TRBV6-5; D possibly corresponds to TRBD2 (5 bases). CDR3 length equals 16 residues. Germline CDR1 is MNHEY and CDR2 is SVGAGI. Deletions cut 5 bases from V and 12 bases from J, with 26 bases between. The CDR3 DNA reads as TGTGCCAGCAGTCACCCCACTAGGGAAGCTCCGGTCGGGCAGTTCTTC. Translating gives CASSHPTREAPVGQFF.

This clonotype was seen ten or more times. The germline gene is not matched at one end of the junction; a read error may be the cause. V and J are TRBV7-8 and TRBJ2-3; no firm D call. CDR1 is SGHVS and CDR2 is FQNEAQ in the germline V gene. This CDR3 has 13 amino acids. CDR3 loop: CASSSLSIDTQYF. CDR3 in DNA: TGTGCCAGCAGCTCTCTTAGCATAGATACGCAGTATTTT. Filled out from reference TRBV7-8 and TRBJ2-3, the complete variable domain reads GAGVSQSPRYKVAKRGQDVALRCDPISGHVSLFWYQQALGQGPEFLTYFQNEAQLDKSGLPSDRFFAERPEGSVSTLKIQRTQQEDSAVYLCASSSLSIDTQYFGPGTRLTVL.

The chain links TRBV12-3 or TRBV12-4 to TRBJ1-5; 8 bases agree with TRBD1. Trimming at V came to 5 bases and at J to 6 bases, leaving 6 bases not matched to a gene. CDR3 length equals 14 residues. The CDR3 sequence is CASSLQGGLQPQHF. The CDR3 nucleotides are TGTGCCAGCAGTCTACAGGGGGGCCTTCAGCCCCAGCATTTT.

The chain carries TRBV6-5 and TRBJ2-2, with 7 bases aligning to TRBD1. The V gene end was trimmed by 4 bases and the J gene end by 1 base; junction bases not matched to a gene: 6. Germline values: CDR1 MNHEY, CDR2 SVGAGI. The CDR3 has 16 amino acids. CDR3 sequence (DNA): TGTGCCAGCAGTTCAGGGGGACGCCTGAACACCGGGGAGCTGTTTTTT. It is translated as CASSSGGRLNTGELFF.

The V call is TRBV12-3 or TRBV12-4, the J call TRBJ2-2, with D uncertain. The CDR3 runs 13 residues. The V end was cut by 6 bases, the J end by 5 bases, with 10 bases between. CDR3 in amino acids: CASSSSKTGELFF. DNA for the CDR3: TGTGCCAGCAGCTCCTCTAAGACCGGGGAGCTGTTTTTT.

In its sample, this clonotype was seen a few times. The chain has TRBV10-3 and TRBJ2-1; TRBD1 aligns across 10 bases. With V trimmed by 10 bases and J by 0 bases, 6 bases remained unmatched. Looked up from germline, CDR1 is ENHRY and CDR2 is SYGVKD. This CDR3 comprises 15 residues. CDR3 coding DNA: TGTGCCACGGGGACAGGGGCGACCTCCTACAATGAGCAGTTCTTC. It yields the protein CATGTGATSYNEQFF.

In this sample, this clonotype turned up many times. The chain employs TRBV20-1 and TRBJ2-3, with 12 positions matching TRBD2. V shed 0 bases, J shed 4 bases, and the junction held 5 bases outside the gene matches. Germline CDR1 DFQATT, CDR2 SNEGSKA (reference sequence). The CDR3 runs 16 residues. CDR3 coding DNA: TGCAGTGCTAGAGAGCTAGCGGGAGGGCCGGCAGATACGCAGTATTTT. It yields the protein CSARELAGGPADTQYF.

V usage is TRBV19 and J usage is TRBJ1-2, with D unresolved. The germline gives CDR1 LNHDA, CDR2 SQIVND (reference sequence). CDR3 length equals 14 residues. V was cut by 3 bases and J by 6 bases, with 14 bases left in between. CDR3 in DNA: TGTGCCAGTAGTATGACGGTCACGGAGGATGGCTACACCTTC. It yields the protein CASSMTVTEDGYTF.

Many counts were recorded for this clonotype. The chain carries TRBV5-1 and TRBJ2-7, with unresolved D. Deletions cut 3 bases from V and 4 bases from J, with 8 bases between. The CDR3 runs 12 residues. From germline, CDR1 is SGHRS and CDR2 YFSETQ. CDR3 sequence: CASSSTGYEQYF. CDR3 sequence (DNA): TGCGCCAGCAGCTCCACTGGATACGAGCAGTACTTC.

This clonotype was counted ten times or more. CDR3 coding DNA: TGTGCCAGCAGTGGGGAGTACATCCCCTACGAGCAGTACTTC. It yields the protein CASSGEYIPYEQYF. The V and J genes are TRBV25-1 and TRBJ2-7, with D perhaps matching TRBD2 (5 bases). V gave up 4 bases and J gave up 2 bases, with 12 bases separating them. From germline, CDR1 is MGHDK and CDR2 SYGVNS. CDR3 size: 14 residues.

This clonotype was recorded at least ten times. The chain links TRBV12-3 or TRBV12-4 to TRBJ1-5, with 8 nucleotides matching TRBD1. Losses at the gene ends were 4 bases for V and 2 bases for J; bases not matched to a gene: 4. The CDR3 is made up of 15 amino acids. The CDR3 region is CASSSQGAGNQPQHF. As DNA, the CDR3 is TGTGCCAGCAGTTCCCAGGGGGCGGGCAATCAGCCCCAGCATTTT.

This clonotype was seen at least ten times. This chain joins TRBV5-1 and TRBJ1-5, with 7 bases aligning to TRBD1. After removal of 2 bases from V and 3 bases from J, the junction contained 2 bases not matched to a gene. Germline CDR1 SGHRS, CDR2 YFSETQ. This CDR3 has 14 residues. CDR3: CASSLGTVNQPQHF. The CDR3 DNA reads as TGCGCCAGCAGCTTAGGGACAGTCAATCAGCCCCAGCATTTT.

The J gene is TRBJ2-2, the V gene TRBV6-1; D not resolved. Looked up from germline, CDR1 is MNHNS and CDR2 is SASEGT. The CDR3 is 16 amino acids. Trimming removed 5 bases from V and 4 bases from J, with 17 bases in between. The CDR3 DNA follows: TGTGCCAGCAGTCATTCCGCACCCGCTCCCACCGGGGAGCTGTTTTTT. It yields the protein CASSHSAPAPTGELFF.